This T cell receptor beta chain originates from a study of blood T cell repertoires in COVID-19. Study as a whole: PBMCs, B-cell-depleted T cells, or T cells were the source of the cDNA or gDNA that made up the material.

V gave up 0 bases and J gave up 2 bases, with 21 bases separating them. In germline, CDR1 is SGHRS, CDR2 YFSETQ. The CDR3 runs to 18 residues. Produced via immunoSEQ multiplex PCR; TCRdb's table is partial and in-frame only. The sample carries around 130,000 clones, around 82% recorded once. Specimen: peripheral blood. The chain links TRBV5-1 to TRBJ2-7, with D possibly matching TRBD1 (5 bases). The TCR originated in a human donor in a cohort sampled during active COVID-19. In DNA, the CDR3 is TGCGCCAGCAGCTTGGCCACCCGCCGACAGCGTTCCACCTACGAGCAGTACTTC. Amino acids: CASSLATRRQRSTYEQYF.